Each of the 19 T cell receptor beta chains below was sequenced from the same sample in a study of cytomegalovirus exposure and HLA in healthy donors. The primer mix had 60 Vbeta and 13 Jbeta primers. Profiling relied on immunoSEQ multiplex PCR, and the TCRdb table lists in-frame clones only, not all of them. This sample has around 270,000 clones, with about 80% found just once. The sample was PBMCs. Receptors were obtained from a girl under 10 years old in good health and CMV-seronegative.

This clone occurred a few times. The rearrangement joins TRBV10-3 to TRBJ2-7, with 7 bases aligning to TRBD1. With 9 bases clipped from V and 0 bases from J, the junction kept 8 bases outside the gene matches. CDR3 length equals 14 residues. CDR1 is ENHRY, CDR2 SYGVKD, per germline. CDR3 loop: CAIKWDSSSYEQYF. In nucleotides, the CDR3 is TGTGCCATAAAATGGGACAGTAGCTCCTACGAGCAGTACTTC.

This chain connects TRBV6-5 to TRBJ2-2, with a weak D call TRBD2 (6 bases). V was trimmed by 2 bases and J by 0 bases, leaving 10 bases between them. CDR3 length: 16 amino acids. Germline-derived CDR1 and CDR2 are MNHEY and SVGAGI. This CDR3 is CASSYGRLANTGELFF. DNA of the CDR3: TGTGCCAGCAGTTACGGCCGACTAGCGAACACCGGGGAGCTGTTTTTT.

V and J are TRBV10-1 and TRBJ1-1; D might be TRBD1 (6 bases). CDR1 is WNHNN, CDR2 SYGVQD, per germline (reference sequence). The length of the CDR3 is 17 residues. V was clipped by 0 bases and J by 8 bases, with 22 bases between them. CDR3 coding DNA: TGCGCCAGCAGTGAGTCAGGGGGGGCGATAAGTTTTGGAGAAGCTTTCTTT. This gives the protein CASSESGGAISFGEAFF.

This clone turned up a few times. The chain joins TRBV7-6 to TRBJ1-1; unclear D gene. The CDR3 extends over 13 amino acids. Germline CDR1 is SGHVS and CDR2 is FNYEAQ. Between the trimmed V and J ends, which lost 5 bases and 8 bases, there was a span of 15 bases. The CDR3 bases are TGTGCCAGCAGCCCTGATGGCGGATCCGAAGCTTTCTTT. Amino acid sequence: CASSPDGGSEAFF.

This clone has only a few counts. This chain connects TRBV13 to TRBJ1-2; unclear D gene. From germline, CDR1 is PRHDT and CDR2 FYEKMQ (reference sequence). The CDR3 extends over 14 amino acids. The V gene lost 1 base and the J gene lost 8 bases, with 14 bases spanning the gap. The CDR3 protein is CASSLAAGVSGYTF. DNA for the CDR3: TGTGCCAGCAGCTTAGCCGCGGGAGTGAGCGGCTACACCTTC.

This sequence joins TRBV15 and TRBJ2-7; TRBD1 aligns across 8 bases. Germline CDR1 is LNHNV and CDR2 is YYDKDF (reference sequence). J lost 4 bases, V lost 3 bases, and 8 bases had no gene match. CDR3 size: 15 residues. This CDR3 is CATSRMQGANYEQYF. CDR3 nucleotide sequence: TGTGCCACCAGCAGGATGCAGGGGGCGAATTACGAGCAGTACTTC.

This clone was seen only once. J is TRBJ1-3 and V is TRBV7-9, with 8 bases fitting TRBD1. Trimming cost V 5 bases and J 2 bases; bases outside gene matches: 5. This CDR3 has 15 residues. CDR1 is SEHNR and CDR2 is FQNEAQ in the germline V gene (reference sequence). Here the CDR3 DNA reads TGTGCCAGCAGCACACGGACAGGGACTGGAAACACCATATATTTT. Translation: CASSTRTGTGNTIYF.

The chain employs TRBV5-3 and TRBJ1-2; 7 nucleotides line up with TRBD1. TRBV5-3 carries the ORF label, with uncertain function. Trimming took 4 bases from V and 4 from J; bases not matched to a gene: 19. The CDR3 has 18 amino acids. The CDR3 reads CARSPAWKRQGRGYGYTF. CDR3 nucleotides: TGTGCCAGAAGCCCGGCATGGAAGCGACAGGGCCGGGGCTATGGCTACACCTTC.

The rearrangement links TRBV4-2 to TRBJ1-2; the D is unclear. The ends were cut back, 1 base at V and 7 bases at J, with 13 bases in the middle. This CDR3 spans 14 amino acids. CDR1 and CDR2 from the germline V gene are LGHNA and YNFKEQ. CDR3 in amino acids: CASSQVSELVGYTF. CDR3 nucleotides: TGTGCCAGCAGCCAAGTATCTGAGCTGGTTGGCTACACCTTC.

This rearrangement joins TRBV18 to TRBJ2-7; D perhaps matches TRBD1 (6 bases). V lost 6 bases and J 6 bases, leaving 15 bases between the germline ends. Looked up from germline, CDR1 is KGHSH and CDR2 is LQKENI. The CDR3 extends over 13 amino acids. DNA for the CDR3: TGTGCCAGCTCCGGCGGCAGGGGATCCGAGCAGTACTTC. Translated, it gives CASSGGRGSEQYF.

The rearrangement uses TRBV28 and TRBJ2-7; 8 bases align to TRBD1. Germline trimming cut 2 bases from V and 3 bases from J; bases unmatched to any gene: 6. CDR1 MDHEN and CDR2 SYDVKM come from the germline V gene. The CDR3 consists of 15 residues. CDR3: CASSLIGQGSYEQYF. CDR3 DNA sequence: TGTGCCAGCAGTTTAATAGGACAGGGTAGCTACGAGCAGTACTTC.

This clone was detected once. J is TRBJ2-7 and V is TRBV10-3; 9 bases are a match to TRBD1. The CDR3 is 12 residues long. CDR1 and CDR2 from the germline V gene are ENHRY and SYGVKD. The ends lost 9 bases at V and 4 bases at J; junction bases unmatched: 4. In DNA, the CDR3 is TGTGCCATGGGGACAGGGTCGTACGAGCAGTACTTC. Protein product: CAMGTGSYEQYF.

This clone was counted once. The rearrangement uses TRBV9 and TRBJ2-1, with 7 positions matching TRBD2. The CDR3 is 15 amino acids. Looked up from germline, CDR1 is SGDLS and CDR2 is YYNGEE. After removal of 4 bases from V and 4 bases from J, the junction contained 8 bases not matched to a gene. The CDR3 reads CASSPRLALYNEQFF. The CDR3 bases are TGTGCCAGCAGCCCCCGACTAGCTCTATACAATGAGCAGTTCTTC.

This sequence joins TRBV7-6 and TRBJ1-4; D not certain. Trimming shortened V by 6 bases and J by 10 bases, and 9 bases separated the two germline ends. This CDR3 has 11 amino acids. Germline CDR1 reads SGHVS; CDR2 reads FNYEAQ. The CDR3 reads CASRSPGKLFF. CDR3 coding DNA: TGTGCCAGCAGGAGTCCGGGAAAACTGTTTTTT.

The rearrangement uses TRBV5-8 and TRBJ1-2, with no clear D. Looked up from germline, CDR1 is SGHTS and CDR2 is YDEGEE. This CDR3 contains 9 residues. Trimming left V 4 bases short and J 13 bases short, with 8 bases between. The CDR3 sequence: CASSNTRTF. For the CDR3, the DNA is TGTGCCAGCAGCAACACACGCACCTTC.

This clone was counted a few times. The chain has TRBV18 and TRBJ1-2; D call uncertain. Germline V gene lookup returns CDR1 KGHSH and CDR2 LQKENI. V was cut by 2 bases and J by 6 bases, with 10 bases left in between. The CDR3 runs 13 residues. CDR3 sequence reads: CASSPWTGDGYTF. CDR3 DNA: TGTGCCAGCTCACCATGGACTGGAGATGGCTACACCTTC.

The CDR3 loop reads CASSQDRGLLGNQPQHF. The CDR3 nucleotides read TGTGCCAGCAGTCAAGACAGGGGCCTACTGGGCAATCAGCCCCAGCATTTT. The chain combines TRBV6-1 with TRBJ1-5; the match to TRBD1 covers 8 bases. Per germline, CDR1 MNHNS and CDR2 SASEGT. With V trimmed by 5 bases and J by 2 bases, 11 bases remained unmatched. The CDR3 extends over 17 amino acids.

V is TRBV28 and J is TRBJ1-1; no clear D gene. The CDR3 totals 12 residues. Germline lookup yields CDR1 MDHEN and CDR2 SYDVKM. V lost 7 bases to trimming and J lost 3 bases, with 9 bases between them. The CDR3 sequence: CASIRRDTEAFF. CDR3 nucleotide sequence: TGTGCCAGCATTCGACGGGACACTGAAGCTTTCTTT.

J is TRBJ1-2 and V is TRBV28; D unresolved. The germline CDR1 and CDR2 sequences are MDHEN and SYDVKM. With 1 base removed from V and 1 base from J, the gap between germline ends came to 10 bases. The CDR3 consists of 15 residues. The DNA for the CDR3 is TGTGCCAGCAGTTTATCACCGGGTCTTAACTATGGCTACACCTTC. Protein product: CASSLSPGLNYGYTF.